This TCR beta chain came from a study of blood T cell repertoires in COVID-19. As for the study in general: Material from acute and convalescent COVID-19 was sourced from the United States, Italy and Spain. In each case, the material was cDNA or gDNA derived from T cells, B-cell-depleted T cells, or PBMCs.

The CDR3 consists of 14 residues. V lost 2 bases, J lost 5 bases, and 12 bases lay in between. Germline CDR1 and CDR2: KGHSH and LQKENI. This clone has more than one count but fewer than ten. Original methodology: Amplification from reference gene primers served as the basis for estimated nucleated cell counts. Profiled with immunoSEQ multiplex PCR; TCRdb holds only in-frame clones, not every one. That table supplies the V and J calls and clone size; D and trimming were determined from the DNA. Seen here are approximately 450,000 clones, roughly 90% observed once, and the top ten hold about 4.5%. Sample: peripheral blood. This receptor was obtained from a woman aged 25 to 39 with acute or convalescent COVID-19. The rearrangement uses TRBV18 and TRBJ1-1; D possibly corresponds to TRBD1 (5 bases). This CDR3 reads CASSPLTEGTEAFF. DNA of the CDR3: TGTGCCAGCTCACCATTGACAGAAGGAACTGAAGCTTTCTTT.